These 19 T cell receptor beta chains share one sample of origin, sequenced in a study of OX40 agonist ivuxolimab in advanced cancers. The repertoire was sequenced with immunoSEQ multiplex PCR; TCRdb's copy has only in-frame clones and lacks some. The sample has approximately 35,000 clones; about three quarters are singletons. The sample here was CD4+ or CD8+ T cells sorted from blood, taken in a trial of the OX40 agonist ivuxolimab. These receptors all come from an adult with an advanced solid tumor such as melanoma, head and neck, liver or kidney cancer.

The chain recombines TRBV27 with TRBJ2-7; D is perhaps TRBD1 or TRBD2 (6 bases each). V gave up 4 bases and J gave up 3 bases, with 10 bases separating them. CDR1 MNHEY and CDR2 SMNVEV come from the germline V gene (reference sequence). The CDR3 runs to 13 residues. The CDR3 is CASSWRGDYEQYF. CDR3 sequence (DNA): TGTGCCAGCAGTTGGAGGGGGGACTACGAGCAGTACTTC.

The CDR3, as DNA: TGTGCCAGTAGTATAGTCCCACAGAGATTCAATGAGCAGTTCTTC. It specifies CASSIVPQRFNEQFF. The chain uses TRBV19 and TRBJ2-1; D ambiguous. The germline V gene has CDR1 LNHDA and CDR2 SQIVND (reference sequence). This CDR3 has 15 amino acids. Trimming removed 1 base from V and 6 bases from J, with 13 bases in between.

As DNA, the CDR3 is TGTGCCAGCAGTTTAGCCCGTCAGTTCAGGACGTACAATGAGCAGTTCTTC. As protein: CASSLARQFRTYNEQFF. The chain couples TRBV28 to TRBJ2-1; no clear D. This CDR3 has 17 amino acids. Per germline, CDR1 MDHEN and CDR2 SYDVKM. V lost 2 bases, J lost 4 bases, and 18 bases lay in between.

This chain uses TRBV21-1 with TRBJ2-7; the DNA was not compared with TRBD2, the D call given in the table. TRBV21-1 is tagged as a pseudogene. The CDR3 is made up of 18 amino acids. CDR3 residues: CASSIPLNYTSGTYEQYF. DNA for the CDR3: TGTGCCAGCAGCATACCTTTAAATTATACTAGCGGGACCTACGAGCAGTACTTC.

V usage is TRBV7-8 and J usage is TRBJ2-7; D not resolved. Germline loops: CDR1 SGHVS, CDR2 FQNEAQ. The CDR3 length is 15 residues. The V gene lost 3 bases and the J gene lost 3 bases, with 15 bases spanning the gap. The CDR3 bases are TGTGCCAGCAGCTTCGAAGAAGTAGCCATCTACGAGCAGTACTTC. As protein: CASSFEEVAIYEQYF.

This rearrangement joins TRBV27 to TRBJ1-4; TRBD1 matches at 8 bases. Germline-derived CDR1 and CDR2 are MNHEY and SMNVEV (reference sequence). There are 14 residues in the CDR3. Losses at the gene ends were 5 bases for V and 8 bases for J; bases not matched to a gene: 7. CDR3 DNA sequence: TGTGCCAGCAGTCTGGACAGGGTAGGCGAAAAACTGTTTTTT. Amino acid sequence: CASSLDRVGEKLFF.

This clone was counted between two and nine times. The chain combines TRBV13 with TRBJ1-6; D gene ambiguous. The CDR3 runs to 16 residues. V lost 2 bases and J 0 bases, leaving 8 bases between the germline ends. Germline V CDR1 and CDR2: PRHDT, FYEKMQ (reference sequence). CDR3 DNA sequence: TGTGCCAGCAGCTTATCCAAGGCCTCCTATAATTCACCCCTCCACTTT. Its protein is CASSLSKASYNSPLHF. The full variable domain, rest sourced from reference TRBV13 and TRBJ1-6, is AAGVIQSPRHLIKEKRETATLKCYPIPRHDTVYWYQQGPGQDPQFLISFYEKMQSDKGSIPDRFSAQQFSDYHSELNMSSLELGDSALYFCASSLSKASYNSPLHFGNGTRLTVT.

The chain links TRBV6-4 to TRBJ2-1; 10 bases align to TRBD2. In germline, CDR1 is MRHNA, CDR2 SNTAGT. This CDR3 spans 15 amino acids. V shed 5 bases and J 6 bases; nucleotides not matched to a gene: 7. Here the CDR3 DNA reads TGTGCCAGCAGTAGGGAAGGACTAGCGGCCAATGAGCAGTTCTTC. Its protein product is CASSREGLAANEQFF.

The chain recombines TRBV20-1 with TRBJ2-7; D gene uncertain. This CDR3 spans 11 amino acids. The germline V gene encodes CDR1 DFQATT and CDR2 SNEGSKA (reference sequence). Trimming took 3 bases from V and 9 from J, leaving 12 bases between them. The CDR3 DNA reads TGCAGTGCTAGTATCGGTTTGGGGCAGTACTTC. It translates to CSASIGLGQYF.

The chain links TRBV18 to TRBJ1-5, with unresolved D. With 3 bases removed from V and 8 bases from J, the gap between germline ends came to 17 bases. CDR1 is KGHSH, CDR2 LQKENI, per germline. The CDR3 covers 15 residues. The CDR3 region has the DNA TGTGCCAGCTCACCCTCTCGGGGTTCCAAAGAGCCCCAGCATTTT. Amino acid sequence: CASSPSRGSKEPQHF.

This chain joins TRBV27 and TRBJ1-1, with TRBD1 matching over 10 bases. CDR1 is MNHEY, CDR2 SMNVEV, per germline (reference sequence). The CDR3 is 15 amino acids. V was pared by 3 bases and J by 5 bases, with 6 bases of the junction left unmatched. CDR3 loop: CASSFRQGASTEAFF. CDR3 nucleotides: TGTGCCAGCAGTTTCCGACAGGGGGCGAGTACTGAAGCTTTCTTT.

This chain's CDR3 is CASRNRGSTYGYTF. CDR3 nucleotide sequence: TGTGCCAGTAGGAACAGGGGTTCGACCTATGGCTACACCTTC. The V and J genes are TRBV19 and TRBJ1-2; 7 bases match TRBD1. V lost 6 bases to trimming and J lost 4 bases; unmatched junction nucleotides: 8. The CDR3 is made up of 14 amino acids. Germline V gives CDR1 LNHDA, CDR2 SQIVND (reference sequence).

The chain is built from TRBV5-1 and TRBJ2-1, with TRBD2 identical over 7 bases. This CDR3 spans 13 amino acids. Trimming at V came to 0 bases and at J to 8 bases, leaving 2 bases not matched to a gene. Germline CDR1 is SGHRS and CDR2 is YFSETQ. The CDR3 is CASSLGGGDEQFF. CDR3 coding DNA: TGCGCCAGCAGCTTGGGTGGGGGGGATGAGCAGTTCTTC.

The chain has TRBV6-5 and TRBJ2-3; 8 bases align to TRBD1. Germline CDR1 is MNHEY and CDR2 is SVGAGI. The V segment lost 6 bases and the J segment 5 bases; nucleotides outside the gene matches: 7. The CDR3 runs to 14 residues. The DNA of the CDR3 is TGTGCCAGCAGAGGGACAGGAGGTCTAGATACGCAGTATTTT. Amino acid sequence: CASRGTGGLDTQYF.

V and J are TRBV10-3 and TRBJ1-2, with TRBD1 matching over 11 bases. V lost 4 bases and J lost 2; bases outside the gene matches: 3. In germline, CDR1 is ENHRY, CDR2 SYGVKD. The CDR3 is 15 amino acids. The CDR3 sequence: CAISGWTGGNYGYTF. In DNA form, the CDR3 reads TGTGCCATCAGTGGCTGGACAGGGGGCAACTATGGCTACACCTTC.

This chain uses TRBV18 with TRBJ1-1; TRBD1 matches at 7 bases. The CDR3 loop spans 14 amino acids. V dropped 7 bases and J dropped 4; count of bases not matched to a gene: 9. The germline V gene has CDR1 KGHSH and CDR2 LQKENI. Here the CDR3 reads CASLPGQSTTEAFF. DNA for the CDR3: TGTGCCAGCTTACCGGGACAGTCGACCACTGAAGCTTTCTTT. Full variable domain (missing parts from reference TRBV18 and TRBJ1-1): NAGVMQNPRHLVRRRGQEARLRCSPMKGHSHVYWYRQLPEEGLKFMVYLQKENIIDESGMPKERFSAEFPKEGPSILRIQQVVRGDSAAYFCASLPGQSTTEAFFGQGTRLTVV.

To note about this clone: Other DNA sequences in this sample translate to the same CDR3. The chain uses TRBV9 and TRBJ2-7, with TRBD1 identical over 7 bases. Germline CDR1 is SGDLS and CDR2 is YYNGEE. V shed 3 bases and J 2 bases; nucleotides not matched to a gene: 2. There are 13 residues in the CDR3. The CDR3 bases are TGTGCCAGCAGCGCTCAGGGGGCCTACGAGCAGTACTTC. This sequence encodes CASSAQGAYEQYF.

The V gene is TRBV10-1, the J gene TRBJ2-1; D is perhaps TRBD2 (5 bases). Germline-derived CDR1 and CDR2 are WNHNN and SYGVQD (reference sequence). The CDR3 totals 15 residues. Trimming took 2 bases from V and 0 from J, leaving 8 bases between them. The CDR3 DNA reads TGCGCCAGCAGTGAGCGGGGTAGCTCCTACAATGAGCAGTTCTTC. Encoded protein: CASSERGSSYNEQFF.

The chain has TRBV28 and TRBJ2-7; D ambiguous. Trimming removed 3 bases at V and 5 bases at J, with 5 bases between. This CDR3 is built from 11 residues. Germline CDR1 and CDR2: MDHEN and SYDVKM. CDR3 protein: CASSFLDEQYF. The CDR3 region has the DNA TGTGCCAGCAGTTTCTTGGACGAGCAGTACTTC.